What follows are 8 T cell receptor beta chains derived from one specimen sequenced in a study of blood T cell repertoires in COVID-19. Profiled with immunoSEQ multiplex PCR; TCRdb holds only in-frame clones, not every one. The sample lists about 180,000 clones; around 86% were seen once. The sequencing sample was made of peripheral blood. The source is a woman in her 30s with active or convalescent COVID-19.

This chain uses TRBV14 with TRBJ2-3; 11 bases map to TRBD2. Germline-derived CDR1 and CDR2 are SGHDN and FVKESK. CDR3 length: 15 residues. V lost 5 bases to trimming and J lost 9 bases; unmatched junction nucleotides: 10. CDR3 sequence (DNA): TGTGCCAGCAGCGACGGGACTAGCGGACTCCCGACGCAGTATTTT. Residues: CASSDGTSGLPTQYF.

The chain recombines TRBV5-1 with TRBJ1-3; 9 bases are a match to TRBD1. The CDR3 runs 15 residues. Trimming took 4 bases from V and 4 from J; bases not matched to a gene: 6. Germline loops: CDR1 SGHRS, CDR2 YFSETQ. The CDR3 DNA reads as TGCGCCAGCAGCAAAGGACAGGGGTTCGGAAACACCATATATTTT. Amino acids: CASSKGQGFGNTIYF.

This rearrangement joins TRBV6-5 to TRBJ1-6; a weak D match, TRBD1 (5 bases). Germline values: CDR1 MNHEY, CDR2 SVGAGI. The CDR3 has 15 amino acids. V lost 2 bases and J lost 8, with 13 bases in between. Written as DNA, the CDR3 is TGTGCCAGCAGTTACCGGGGGAATGGGGATTCACCCCTCCACTTT. Protein: CASSYRGNGDSPLHF.

This clone has only one observation. The rearrangement uses TRBV7-2 and TRBJ2-7, with 11 bases matching TRBD2. CDR1 is SGHTA and CDR2 is FQGNSA in the germline V gene. CDR3 length equals 15 residues. With V trimmed by 5 bases and J by 6 bases, 9 bases remained unmatched. The DNA of the CDR3 is TGTGCCAGCAGCGCGAGCCCGGGACTAGCGGCCGAGCAGTACTTC. This encodes CASSASPGLAAEQYF. The whole variable domain, remainder taken from reference TRBV7-2 and TRBJ2-7, is GAGVSQSPSNKVTEKGKDVELRCDPISGHTALYWYRQSLGQGLEFLIYFQGNSAPDKSGLPSDRFSAERTGGSVSTLTIQRTQQEDSAVYLCASSASPGLAAEQYFGPGTRLTVT.

This clone was observed a handful of times. The V call is TRBV28, the J call TRBJ1-5, with 7 nucleotides matching TRBD1. V lost 3 bases and J lost 2; bases outside the gene matches: 4. This CDR3 is 15 amino acids long. In germline, CDR1 is MDHEN, CDR2 SYDVKM. CDR3 loop: CASSFPGGRNQPQHF. The CDR3 region has the DNA TGTGCCAGCAGTTTCCCAGGGGGTCGCAATCAGCCCCAGCATTTT.

The rearrangement links TRBV24-1 to TRBJ2-5; tentative D call: TRBD1 (6 bases). The germline CDR1 and CDR2 sequences are KGHDR and SFDVKD. The CDR3 runs to 14 residues. V was clipped by 3 bases and J by 1 base, with 8 bases between them. This CDR3 is CATSDTDSQETQYF. CDR3 nucleotide sequence: TGTGCCACCAGTGATACGGACAGCCAAGAGACCCAGTACTTC.

This chain links TRBV7-9 with TRBJ2-7; 8 bases agree with TRBD2. The germline CDR1 and CDR2 sequences are SEHNR and FQNEAQ (reference sequence). This CDR3 has 14 residues. Unmatched junction bases numbered 6, after V lost 2 bases and J lost 6 bases. The CDR3 protein is CASSLSKLAGEQYF. Written as DNA, the CDR3 is TGTGCCAGCAGCTTATCCAAGCTAGCGGGCGAGCAGTACTTC.

This rearrangement joins TRBV12-5 to TRBJ2-7; 7 bases align to TRBD1. Germline lookup yields CDR1 LGHNT and CDR2 FRNRAP. The J segment lost 2 bases and the V segment lost 1 base, leaving 8 bases of the junction unmatched. There are 16 residues in the CDR3. The CDR3 coding sequence is TGTGCTAGTGGTTTGGAAGACAGGGCAAGAACCTACGAGCAGTACTTC. Translation: CASGLEDRARTYEQYF.